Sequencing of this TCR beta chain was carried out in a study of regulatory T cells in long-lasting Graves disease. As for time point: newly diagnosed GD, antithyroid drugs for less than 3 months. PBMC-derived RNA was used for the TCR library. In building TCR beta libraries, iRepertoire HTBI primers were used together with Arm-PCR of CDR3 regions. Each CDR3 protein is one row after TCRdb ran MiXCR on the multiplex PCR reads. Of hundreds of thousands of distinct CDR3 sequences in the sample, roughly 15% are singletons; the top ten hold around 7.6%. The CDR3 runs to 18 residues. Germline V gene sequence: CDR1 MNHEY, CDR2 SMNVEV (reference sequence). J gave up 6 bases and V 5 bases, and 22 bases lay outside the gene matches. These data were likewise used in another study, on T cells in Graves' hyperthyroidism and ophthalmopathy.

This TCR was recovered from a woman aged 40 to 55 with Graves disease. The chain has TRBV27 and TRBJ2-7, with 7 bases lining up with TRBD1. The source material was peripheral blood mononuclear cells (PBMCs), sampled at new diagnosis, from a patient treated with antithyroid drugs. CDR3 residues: CASSQLQSDRPLNAEQYF. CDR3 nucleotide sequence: TGTGCCAGCAGTCAGTTGCAATCGGACAGGCCGCTCAATGCCGAGCAGTACTTC.